This TCR beta chain was sequenced for a study of identical twins. General observations from the study: Excess sharing between twins was weaker in beta out-of-frame sequences. Models underestimated out-of-frame TCR alpha sharing in monozygotic twins.

Per the germline V gene, CDR1 is MNHEY and CDR2 is SVGAGI. J lost 5 bases, V lost 7 bases, and 3 bases had no gene match. The length of the CDR3 is 13 residues. On this clonotype itself: Its antigen is unknown.

Everyone who donated was a healthy Caucasian. TCRdb processed the 5' RACE reads anew with MiXCR; each CDR3 protein has one entry. The sample records 450,000 or so distinct CDR3 sequences, 12% to 15% being singletons. A further study also used this sample, focusing on yellow fever vaccine responses in identical twins.

This sequence originates from a woman aged 18-30 years in good health. The chain recombines TRBV6-5 with TRBJ2-4; TRBD1 matches at 9 bases. The sequenced sample was CD4+ T cells sorted from blood. CDR3 residues: CASIRTGENIQYF. Here the CDR3 DNA reads TGTGCCAGCATTAGGACAGGGGAAAACATTCAGTACTTC.